The T cell receptor beta chain under discussion was sequenced for a study of identical twins. Findings of the study overall: Abundant beta clonotypes from cord blood had fewer insertions, unlike memory repertoires, which showed none. Twins shared out-of-frame alpha sequences with excess low generation probability. The models gave estimates that fell short of the out-of-frame TCR alpha sharing seen in monozygotic twins.

This clonotype was seen only a few times. Its specificity is not known. TCRdb re-called the 5' RACE reads through MiXCR, storing one row per CDR3 protein. The top ten clones hold around 1.6% of a sample with some 600,000 distinct CDR3 sequences, under 8.5% of them seen once. CDR1 and CDR2 (germline): DFQATT, SNEGSKA (reference sequence). The CDR3 consists of 19 residues. After removal of 0 bases from V and 0 bases from J, the junction contained 11 bases not matched to a gene. These same records also appear under a second study, on yellow fever vaccine responses in identical twins. From that report: Twins reportedly appeared to share part of their vaccine T cell response while keeping part individual.

The TCR originated in a woman younger than 30 in good health. The sample consisted of PBMCs. The rearrangement links TRBV20-1 to TRBJ2-3, with TRBD2 matching 11 bases. In DNA, the CDR3 is TGCAGTGCTAGAGATTGGACTAGCGGGTCCCTTTCTAGCACAGATACGCAGTATTTT. Encoded protein: CSARDWTSGSLSSTDTQYF.